A selection of T cell receptor beta chains follows, all from one sample in a study of T cells in localized non-small cell lung cancer. Sequencing used immunoSEQ multiplex PCR; TCRdb keeps in-frame clones, though not all of them. The top ten clones hold 25% to 35% of a sample with around 23,000 clones, 88% of them seen once. The sample in question was peripheral blood mononuclear cells, obtained before any cancer treatment. All receptors derive from a male donor older than 55 with stage II lung adenocarcinoma. CDR3s include the opening cysteine and the closing phenylalanine or tryptophan. The D gene is left open where the match is weak. Clone size is stated in some rows and not others, as once, few, many or a class when expanded.

clone size,V gene,D gene,J gene,CDR3 protein,CDR3 DNA
once,TRBV28,TRBD2,TRBJ2-1,CATRFVAGVNEQFF,TGTGCCACCCGGTTCGTTGCGGGAGTCAATGAGCAGTTCTTC
NA,TRBV5-1,NA,TRBJ2-3,CASSLAARPSTDTQYF,TGCGCCAGCAGCTTGGCCGCTAGACCTAGCACAGATACGCAGTATTTT
NA,TRBV28,NA,TRBJ1-3,CASSFQVVGVNTIYF,TGTGCCAGCAGTTTTCAAGTAGTGGGTGTAAACACCATATATTTT
NA,TRBV27,TRBD1,TRBJ1-2,CASSPTGGYGYTF,TGTGCCAGCAGTCCCACAGGGGGCTATGGCTACACCTTC
NA,TRBV10-1,NA,TRBJ1-1,CASSGSGTEAFF,TGCGCCAGCAGTGGGTCGGGCACTGAAGCTTTCTTT
NA,TRBV5-4,NA,TRBJ1-5,CASSLSPSPNQPQHF,TGTGCCAGCAGCTTGTCTCCGAGTCCTAATCAGCCCCAGCATTTT
NA,TRBV4-2,TRBD2,TRBJ2-3,CASSQGRLSGRASDTQYF,TGTGCCAGCAGCCAAGGGCGTCTGAGCGGGAGGGCCTCAGATACGCAGTATTTT
NA,TRBV5-8,NA,TRBJ2-2,CASSPVRGGPGELFF,TGTGCCAGCAGCCCTGTCAGGGGAGGGCCCGGGGAGCTGTTTTTT
NA,TRBV11-2,TRBD1,TRBJ2-3,CASSLAGGQGAADTQYF,TGTGCCAGCAGCTTAGCCGGGGGACAGGGGGCGGCAGATACGCAGTATTTT
NA,TRBV30,NA,TRBJ2-2,CAWSWYRTQTGELFF,TGTGCCTGGAGTTGGTACCGAACTCAAACCGGGGAGCTGTTTTTT
NA,TRBV7-9,TRBD1,TRBJ2-7,CASSPGTVTSEQYF,TGTGCCAGCAGTCCCGGGACAGTGACCAGCGAGCAGTACTTC
NA,TRBV28,NA,TRBJ1-1,CASSLSIGGNTEAFF,TGTGCCAGCAGTTTATCGATTGGGGGGAACACTGAAGCTTTCTTT
NA,TRBV11-3,NA,TRBJ2-7,CASSSQTRRGKYF,TGTGCCAGCAGCTCCCAGACCCGACGGGGCAAGTACTTC
NA,TRBV5-4,NA,TRBJ1-1,CASSLDTLNTEAFF,TGTGCCAGCAGCTTGGACACATTAAACACTGAAGCTTTCTTT
NA,TRBV18,NA,TRBJ2-3,CASSSNQGSTDTQYF,TGTGCCAGCTCATCCAATCAGGGGAGCACAGATACGCAGTATTTT
NA,TRBV6-6,NA,TRBJ1-1,CASSYAGETTEAFF,TGTGCCAGCAGTTACGCAGGTGAAACCACTGAAGCTTTCTTT
NA,TRBV14,NA,TRBJ2-6,CASSPTATAGANVLTF,TGTGCCAGCAGCCCGACAGCGACGGCTGGGGCCAACGTCCTGACTTTC
once,TRBV7-2,NA,TRBJ1-4,CASSLARRDSEKLFF,TGTGCCAGCAGCTTAGCGCGCAGGGATAGCGAAAAACTGTTTTTT
NA,TRBV25-1,TRBD2,TRBJ2-1,CASSESVGLAGNEQFF,TGTGCCAGCAGTGAATCGGTGGGGCTAGCGGGCAATGAGCAGTTCTTC
NA,TRBV6-5,NA,TRBJ1-6,CASSYDFPNSPLHF,TGTGCCAGCAGTTACGACTTTCCAAATTCACCCCTCCACTTT
once,TRBV18,NA,TRBJ1-2,CASSPTGEGRGYTF,TGTGCCAGCTCACCTACCGGGGAAGGTCGTGGCTACACCTTC
NA,TRBV4-1,TRBD1,TRBJ1-4,CASSRTGQERENEKLFF,TGCGCCAGCAGCCGCACAGGACAGGAACGAGAAAATGAAAAACTGTTTTTT
NA,TRBV5-1,NA,TRBJ2-1,CASSLGGGSYNEQFF,TGCGCCAGCAGCTTAGGGGGTGGCTCCTACAATGAGCAGTTCTTC
NA,TRBV7-8,NA,TRBJ2-7,CASSSWSSYEQYF,TGTGCCAGCAGCTCGTGGAGCTCCTACGAGCAGTACTTC
NA,TRBV5-6,NA,TRBJ2-7,CASSHKPMWRKTYEQYF,TGTGCCAGCAGCCATAAACCTATGTGGAGGAAAACCTACGAGCAGTACTTC
NA,TRBV11-2,NA,TRBJ2-7,CASSLRDVYEQYF,TGTGCCAGCAGTTTACGGGACGTCTACGAGCAGTACTTC
NA,TRBV11-2,TRBD1,TRBJ2-2,CASSLSTGGAESGELFF,TGTGCCAGCAGCTTATCGACAGGGGGCGCGGAATCCGGGGAGCTGTTTTTT
NA,TRBV28,NA,TRBJ1-2,CASSGPQPYGYTF,TGTGCCAGCTCCGGCCCTCAGCCTTATGGCTACACCTTC
few,TRBV19,NA,TRBJ1-5,CATSGSRGQPQHF,TGTGCCACCAGCGGGTCAAGGGGTCAGCCCCAGCATTTT
NA,TRBV29-1,NA,TRBJ2-2,CSVVSDTGELFF,TGCAGCGTTGTTAGTGACACCGGGGAGCTGTTTTTT
NA,TRBV28,NA,TRBJ2-3,CASSPDPQRGRKNTDTQYF,TGTGCCAGCAGTCCAGACCCTCAAAGGGGCAGAAAAAACACAGATACGCAGTATTTT
NA,TRBV28,TRBD2,TRBJ2-5,CASSSAGEREGRRETQYF,TGTGCCAGCAGCTCAGCGGGGGAGCGGGAGGGCCGCAGAGAGACCCAGTACTTC
once,TRBV7-8,TRBD2,TRBJ2-1,CASSQEGSGAHNEQFF,TGTGCCAGCAGCCAAGAGGGTAGCGGGGCCCACAATGAGCAGTTCTTC
NA,TRBV28,TRBD2,TRBJ2-1,CASSLTSGRGDEQFF,TGTGCCAGCAGTTTGACTAGCGGGAGGGGAGATGAGCAGTTCTTC
NA,TRBV28,NA,TRBJ2-7,CASGESSYEQYF,TGTGCCAGCGGGGAGAGCTCCTACGAGCAGTACTTC
NA,TRBV7-9,TRBD1,TRBJ1-3,CATWTGAGNTIYF,TGTGCCACATGGACAGGGGCTGGAAACACCATATATTTT
NA,TRBV7-9,TRBD2,TRBJ2-7,CASSAKVLTSGLSYEQYF,TGTGCCAGCAGCGCGAAAGTCCTCACTAGCGGCCTCTCCTACGAGCAGTACTTC
once,TRBV27,NA,TRBJ2-5,CASSLWPGQETQYF,TGTGCCAGCAGTTTATGGCCAGGACAAGAGACCCAGTACTTC
NA,TRBV5-4,NA,TRBJ1-4,CASSLTPNEKLFF,TGTGCCAGCAGCTTAACCCCTAATGAAAAACTGTTTTTT
NA,TRBV6-5,NA,TRBJ1-2,CASSWRGDGYTF,TGTGCCAGCAGTTGGAGGGGTGACGGCTACACCTTC
NA,TRBV27,NA,TRBJ2-3,CASSSHRYRTPDTQYF,TGTGCCAGCAGTTCCCATCGGTACAGGACCCCAGATACGCAGTATTTT
NA,TRBV12-5,NA,TRBJ2-4,CASGLNRFMDIQYF,TGTGCTAGTGGTTTGAACAGGTTTATGGACATTCAGTACTTC
NA,TRBV5-1,NA,TRBJ1-2,CASSLLSVFQGYTF,TGCGCCAGCAGCTTGCTATCAGTTTTTCAAGGCTACACCTTC
NA,TRBV6-1,NA,TRBJ2-2,CASRNENTGELFF,TGTGCCAGCAGGAATGAGAACACCGGGGAGCTGTTTTTT
NA,TRBV2,NA,TRBJ1-5,CASSVGGVQPQHF,TGTGCCAGCAGTGTGGGGGGGGTTCAGCCCCAGCATTTT
NA,TRBV28,TRBD2,TRBJ2-3,CASSFLASGTDTQYF,TGTGCCAGCAGTTTTTTGGCTAGCGGGACAGATACGCAGTATTTT
NA,TRBV7-2,TRBD2,TRBJ2-7,CASSLRGGSSYEQYF,TGTGCCAGCAGCTTAAGAGGCGGGAGCTCCTACGAGCAGTACTTC
NA,TRBV27,TRBD1,TRBJ1-2,CASSPWDRVDYGYTF,TGTGCCAGCAGTCCCTGGGACAGGGTGGACTATGGCTACACCTTC
NA,TRBV20-1,NA,TRBJ1-2,CSPLGVGYTF,TGCAGTCCTCTTGGGGTGGGCTACACCTTC
few,TRBV5-1,TRBD1,TRBJ1-2,CASSTFMTGAGYTF,TGCGCCAGCAGCACATTCATGACAGGGGCTGGCTACACCTTC
NA,TRBV11-3,NA,TRBJ2-4,CASSQGGSKNIQYF,TGTGCCAGCAGCCAGGGCGGGTCCAAAAACATTCAGTACTTC
once,TRBV2,NA,TRBJ2-2,CASRGDLLNTGELFF,TGTGCCAGCAGGGGGGACCTTCTAAACACCGGGGAGCTGTTTTTT